These T cell receptor beta chains were read from a single sample in a study of cytomegalovirus exposure and HLA in healthy donors. The table came from immunoSEQ multiplex PCR; TCRdb's copy has only in-frame clones and leaves some out. The sample lists over 150,000 clones, around four fifths seen once, with 1% in the top ten. The material sequenced was PBMCs. These receptors all come from a woman aged 45-59 years in good health and CMV-seropositive. Both conserved end residues are part of each CDR3. A D gene is named only where the DNA matches it firmly.

>TRBD2|18|TRBJ2-4|TRBV18
CASSPPGLAGAVKNIQYF
>NA|15|TRBJ2-7|TRBV18
CASSLRQGGSDEQYF
>TRBD2|15|TRBJ2-5|TRBV5-6
CASSLAGEYQETQYF
>TRBD1|11|TRBJ2-3|TRBV29-1
CSVLTGATQYF
>NA|15|TRBJ1-6|TRBV6-1
CASSEAAPGYSPLHF
>TRBD2|15|TRBJ2-1|TRBV18
CASASGGGALNEQFF
>TRBD2|16|TRBJ2-7|TRBV28
CASSVIGLARDREQYF
>NA|12|TRBJ1-2|TRBV13
CASSDSTRGYTF
>TRBD1|16|TRBJ1-1|TRBV5-1
CASSLISGQGATEAFF
>TRBD1|14|TRBJ1-6|TRBV28
CASGRTGGDSPLHF
>TRBD2|18|TRBJ2-1|TRBV4-3
CASSQNGPLTSGGNEQFF
>NA|17|TRBJ1-4|TRBV5-1
CASSLTPEQGRGEKLFF
>TRBD2|12|TRBJ2-1|TRBV7-2
CASNPTSGEQFF
>NA|12|TRBJ1-4|TRBV7-9
CSSSSNQEELFF
>TRBD1|14|TRBJ1-4|TRBV18
CASSLRQGGEKLFF
>TRBD2|15|TRBJ2-3|TRBV27
CASSVTSGRTDTQYF
>TRBD1|13|TRBJ1-2|TRBV5-6
CASVKGARGGYTF
>TRBD1|14|TRBJ2-3|TRBV5-1
CASSSRTGADTQYF
>NA|17|TRBJ2-3|TRBV25-1
CASSVFWNRVYTDTQYF
>NA|14|TRBJ2-5|TRBV5-6
CASSLTFGEETQYF
>NA|15|TRBJ2-7|TRBV4-3
CASSQVSSYSYEQYF
>TRBD1|14|TRBJ1-5|TRBV5-6
CASSPGGRTQPQHF
>TRBD2|16|TRBJ2-5|TRBV6-4
CASYKDQRGSQETQYF
>NA|16|TRBJ2-7|TRBV19
CASSSIIQGTTYEQYF
>TRBD1|16|TRBJ1-5|TRBV4-2
CASSQGGQGPNQPQHF
>TRBD1|15|TRBJ2-3|TRBV28
CASSLPTGATDTQYF
>NA|12|TRBJ2-5|TRBV27
CASSPLGETQYF
>NA|16|TRBJ1-6|TRBV28
CASRNGASSYNSPLHF
>TRBD1|13|TRBJ1-2|TRBV2
CASTRDSRYGYTF
>TRBD1|16|TRBJ2-7|TRBV5-5
CASSLGIQGQNYEQYF
>NA|13|TRBJ2-1|TRBV29-1
CSSSDRLVGEQFF
>TRBD1|15|TRBJ2-4|TRBV5-1
CASSATGTGGNIQYF
>NA|13|TRBJ1-3|TRBV10-3
CAISEWEGNTIYF
>NA|15|TRBJ1-1|TRBV4-3
CASSLIQGWNTEAFF
>NA|13|TRBJ2-2|TRBV27
CASSFFHTGELFF
>TRBD2|15|TRBJ2-1|TRBV9
CASSSGLDRYNEQFF
>NA|15|TRBJ2-7|TRBV9
CASSAADGVITEQYF
>NA|15|TRBJ1-2|TRBV28
CASTQRGGANYGYTF
>NA|15|TRBJ2-2|TRBV5-4
CASSLSGLYTGELFF
>NA|13|TRBJ2-3|TRBV2
CASNLAGIDTQYF
>NA|14|TRBJ2-7|TRBV28
CASSWTESSYEQYF
>TRBD1|14|TRBJ1-2|TRBV10-3
CAILAAGGPYGYTF
>NA|14|TRBJ2-1|TRBV29-1
CSAVKGTINNEQFF